The 25 T cell receptor beta chains in this list originate from one sample, sequenced in a study of OX40 agonist ivuxolimab in advanced cancers. Using immunoSEQ multiplex PCR, the repertoire was profiled, and TCRdb retains in-frame clones only, with some absent. The data contain 53,000 or so clones, 60% to 80% of them seen just once; the ten biggest clones take up under 2.5%. This material consisted of CD4+ or CD8+ T cells sorted from blood, taken in a trial of the OX40 agonist ivuxolimab. Receptor source: an adult with an advanced solid tumor such as melanoma, head and neck, liver or kidney cancer.

The V and J genes are TRBV10-3 and TRBJ2-5; the D is unclear. V gave up 9 bases and J gave up 1 base, with 6 bases separating them. The CDR3 has 11 amino acids. In germline, CDR1 is ENHRY, CDR2 SYGVKD. The CDR3: CAMGGQETQYF. DNA for the CDR3: TGTGCCATGGGCGGCCAAGAGACCCAGTACTTC.

The CDR3 here is CASSSRPGNEQFF. The DNA for the CDR3 is TGTGCCAGCAGCTCCCGGCCCGGCAATGAGCAGTTCTTC. The V and J genes are TRBV6-5 and TRBJ2-1, with D unresolved. Trimming left V 6 bases short and J 6 bases short, with 12 bases between. The CDR3 runs to 13 residues. Germline loops: CDR1 MNHEY, CDR2 SVGAGI.

The chain couples TRBV29-1 to TRBJ2-7; tentative D call: TRBD2 (5 bases). The CDR3 contains 13 residues. Per the germline V gene, CDR1 is SQVTM and CDR2 is ANQGSEA. The V gene lost 6 bases and the J gene lost 7 bases, with 19 bases spanning the gap. CDR3 coding DNA: TGCAGCGTCCACCTAGCCAAGCCGTGGGAGCAGTACTTC. It encodes CSVHLAKPWEQYF.

The chain employs TRBV28 and TRBJ1-2; tentatively, D is TRBD1 (6 bases). Germline CDR1 is MDHEN and CDR2 is SYDVKM. This CDR3 has 13 residues. Trimming left V 8 bases short and J 1 base short, with 11 bases between. The CDR3 region is CASLQGNNYGYTF. The CDR3 DNA is TGTGCCAGCTTGCAGGGGAATAACTATGGCTACACCTTC.

CDR3 region: CASSLSGGSGNTIYF. In DNA, the CDR3 is TGTGCCAGCAGCTTATCGGGGGGCTCTGGAAACACCATATATTTT. This sequence joins TRBV7-8 and TRBJ1-3, with D possibly TRBD1 on 5 matching bases. V lost 2 bases, J lost 0 bases, and 8 bases lay in between. Germline V CDR1 and CDR2: SGHVS, FQNEAQ. This CDR3 has 15 amino acids.

This chain uses TRBV5-1 with TRBJ2-3; D gene ambiguous. Germline V gene sequence: CDR1 SGHRS, CDR2 YFSETQ. V lost 3 bases and J 0 bases, leaving 11 bases between the germline ends. The CDR3 loop spans 15 amino acids. CDR3 residues: CASSSSGFSTDTQYF. In DNA form, the CDR3 reads TGCGCCAGCAGCTCCTCAGGATTCAGCACAGATACGCAGTATTTT.

This clone was picked up a small number of times. This chain connects TRBV27 to TRBJ1-2; 7 bases line up with TRBD1. The CDR3 spans 14 residues. The J segment lost 2 bases and the V segment lost 5 bases, leaving 5 bases of the junction unmatched. The germline V gene has CDR1 MNHEY and CDR2 SMNVEV (reference sequence). This CDR3 is CASSSPGQNYGYTF. The CDR3 DNA reads TGTGCCAGCAGTAGTCCGGGACAGAACTATGGCTACACCTTC.

This rearrangement joins TRBV5-1 to TRBJ2-5; D unclear. The CDR3 runs 15 residues. V was trimmed by 0 bases and J by 4 bases, leaving 13 bases between them. Germline loops: CDR1 SGHRS, CDR2 YFSETQ. The CDR3 bases are TGCGCCAGCAGCTTGGGTAGGGTGAGCGTAGAGACCCAGTACTTC. The encoded protein is CASSLGRVSVETQYF. The variable domain in full, completed from reference TRBV5-1 and TRBJ2-5, reads KAGVTQTPRYLIKTRGQQVTLSCSPISGHRSVSWYQQTPGQGLQFLFEYFSETQRNKGNFPGRFSGRQFSNSRSEMNVSTLELGDSALYLCASSLGRVSVETQYFGPGTRLLVL.

The rearrangement uses TRBV15 and TRBJ2-3; 9 nucleotides align to TRBD2. Germline CDR1 LNHNV, CDR2 YYDKDF (reference sequence). V lost 1 base and J lost 5; bases outside the gene matches: 4. The CDR3 has 15 residues. In DNA, the CDR3 is TGTGCCACCAGCAGAGTTAGCGGGAGTGGAGATACGCAGTATTTT. This sequence encodes CATSRVSGSGDTQYF.

This chain links TRBV6-6 with TRBJ1-1, with 10 nucleotides matching TRBD1. CDR1 is MNHNY and CDR2 is SVGAGI in the germline V gene (reference sequence). The CDR3 totals 16 residues. Trimming cost V 4 bases and J 1 base; bases outside gene matches: 6. CDR3 sequence: CASSSGQGLGNTEAFF. The CDR3 nucleotides are TGTGCCAGCAGTTCGGGACAGGGGTTAGGGAACACTGAAGCTTTCTTT.

J is TRBJ1-5 and V is TRBV28, with 7 bases fitting TRBD1. Germline V lookup: CDR1 MDHEN, CDR2 SYDVKM. This CDR3 comprises 12 residues. V lost 4 bases to trimming and J lost 7 bases; unmatched junction nucleotides: 1. CDR3 amino acids: CASSSGGQPQHF. CDR3 sequence (DNA): TGTGCCAGCAGTTCAGGGGGACAGCCCCAGCATTTT.

This clone was seen more than once but under ten times. This chain connects TRBV28 to TRBJ1-4; D gene unclear. The CDR3 covers 14 residues. The germline V gene encodes CDR1 MDHEN and CDR2 SYDVKM. Trimming pared 5 bases from V and 6 bases from J, leaving 13 bases between. The CDR3: CASSRRAPDEKLFF. The DNA of the CDR3 is TGTGCCAGCAGTAGACGGGCCCCCGATGAAAAACTGTTTTTT.

The chain is built from TRBV19 and TRBJ2-7; 13 positions match TRBD2. The ends lost 5 bases at V and 7 bases at J; junction bases unmatched: 8. The CDR3 consists of 15 residues. Germline loops: CDR1 LNHDA, CDR2 SQIVND (reference sequence). The CDR3 is CASSSRTSGRREQYF. CDR3 bases: TGTGCCAGTAGTTCTCGGACTAGCGGGAGACGGGAGCAGTACTTC. Combining the CDR3 with reference TRBV19 and TRBJ2-7 gives the whole variable domain DGGITQSPKYLFRKEGQNVTLSCEQNLNHDAMYWYRQDPGQGLRLIYYSQIVNDFQKGDIAEGYSVSREKKESFPLTVTSAQKNPTAFYLCASSSRTSGRREQYFGPGTRLTVT.

The chain joins TRBV6-1 to TRBJ2-7; a possible D gene is TRBD2 (6 bases). CDR1 is MNHNS, CDR2 SASEGT, per germline. The CDR3 totals 18 residues. V lost 1 base to trimming and J lost 3 bases, with 22 bases between them. CDR3 in amino acids: CASSEDPFNSRGSYEQYF. CDR3 nucleotides: TGTGCCAGCAGTGAAGATCCCTTCAACTCGCGGGGAAGCTACGAGCAGTACTTC.

The V call is TRBV11-3, the J call TRBJ1-1; D gene uncertain. This CDR3 has 13 amino acids. Deletions cut 3 bases from V and 1 base from J, with 6 bases between. Germline lookup yields CDR1 SGHNT and CDR2 YENEEA. The CDR3 loop reads CASSFSRNTEAFF. The CDR3 DNA sequence: TGTGCCAGCAGCTTTTCCAGGAACACTGAAGCTTTCTTT.

This chain connects TRBV6-6 to TRBJ1-3; the D gene is possibly TRBD1 (5 bases). The V and J ends lost 2 bases and 0 bases respectively, with 11 bases between them. CDR3 length: 16 amino acids. CDR1 MNHNY and CDR2 SVGAGI come from the germline V gene (reference sequence). In DNA form, the CDR3 reads TGTGCCAGCAGTTACGACGGGGGTTTCTCTGGAAACACCATATATTTT. Its translation is CASSYDGGFSGNTIYF.

The chain carries TRBV11-2 and TRBJ1-2; no clear D gene. CDR1 and CDR2 (germline): SGHAT, FQNNGV. CDR3 length: 13 amino acids. Trimming took 1 base from V and 3 from J, leaving 6 bases between them. The CDR3 DNA is TGTGCCAGCAGCTTAGCAAAGTACTATGGCTACACCTTC. Translating it yields CASSLAKYYGYTF.

The rearrangement uses TRBV4-1 and TRBJ2-5; 11 bases line up with TRBD2. CDR1 and CDR2 from the germline V gene are MGHRA and YSYEKL. J lost 1 base, V lost 1 base, and 8 bases had no gene match. This CDR3 region has 18 residues. The DNA for the CDR3 is TGCGCCAGCAGCCAAGCGGTACTAGCGGGAGTGTCCCAAGAGACCCAGTACTTC. Protein sequence: CASSQAVLAGVSQETQYF.

This clone turned up a few times. V is TRBV28 and J is TRBJ2-3, with 7 bases fitting TRBD2. Germline V lookup: CDR1 MDHEN, CDR2 SYDVKM. V lost 5 bases and J lost 2; bases outside the gene matches: 7. The CDR3 length is 15 residues. DNA for the CDR3: TGTGCCAGCAGTGGGGCGGGAGCTTACACAGATACGCAGTATTTT. It is translated as CASSGAGAYTDTQYF.

The chain employs TRBV27 and TRBJ2-5; TRBD2 aligns across 14 bases. Germline values: CDR1 MNHEY, CDR2 SMNVEV (reference sequence). The V and J ends lost 3 bases and 5 bases, in that order; junction bases with no gene match: 5. This CDR3 has 16 amino acids. CDR3 protein: CASSFGTSGSRETQYF. The DNA for the CDR3 is TGTGCCAGCAGTTTCGGGACTAGCGGGAGTCGGGAGACCCAGTACTTC.

The chain employs TRBV19 and TRBJ2-5; TRBD2 might be the D (6 bases). The CDR3 runs to 14 residues. Germline assignment: CDR1 LNHDA and CDR2 SQIVND (reference sequence). V gave up 9 bases and J gave up 6 bases, with 20 bases separating them. DNA of the CDR3: TGTGCCAGCGGTCGTGGGGGGATATCGAAGACCCAGTACTTC. Translating gives CASGRGGISKTQYF.

The CDR3 sequence: CASSLRVRTQQYF. In DNA form, the CDR3 reads TGTGCCAGCAGTTTAAGGGTTAGGACACAGCAGTACTTC. This chain uses TRBV28 with TRBJ2-7; possibly TRBD1 for D (5 bases). The length of the CDR3 is 13 residues. Germline-derived CDR1 and CDR2 are MDHEN and SYDVKM. V dropped 2 bases and J dropped 8 bases, with 13 bases sitting between them.

The J gene is TRBJ2-2, the V gene TRBV9; D is possibly TRBD1 or TRBD2 (5 bases each). CDR1 and CDR2 from the germline V gene are SGDLS and YYNGEE. CDR3 length: 15 amino acids. Trimming left V 0 bases short and J 4 bases short, with 10 bases between. CDR3: CASSVVGVPTGELFF. In DNA, the CDR3 is TGTGCCAGCAGCGTAGTGGGGGTTCCCACCGGGGAGCTGTTTTTT.

The chain links TRBV5-1 to TRBJ1-2; tentative D call: TRBD1 (6 bases). CDR3 size: 12 residues. Trimming shortened V by 8 bases and J by 6 bases, and 14 bases separated the two germline ends. Per the germline V gene, CDR1 is SGHRS and CDR2 is YFSETQ. The CDR3 region has the DNA TGCGCCAGTTTGGACAGCCACAATGGCTACACCTTC. Amino acids: CASLDSHNGYTF.

The chain recombines TRBV27 with TRBJ2-1, with D uncertain. The ends were cut back, 5 bases at V and 3 bases at J, with 11 bases in the middle. The CDR3 is made up of 14 amino acids. Germline loops: CDR1 MNHEY, CDR2 SMNVEV (reference sequence). CDR3 DNA: TGTGCCAGCAGTGGAATAGCTGTCTACAATGAGCAGTTCTTC. Its translation is CASSGIAVYNEQFF.